Listed below are T cell receptor beta chains from one sample, sequenced in a study of T cells in Graves' hyperthyroidism and ophthalmopathy. TCRdb re-derived calls from the multiplex PCR reads in MiXCR, one entry per CDR3 protein. Among just under 750,000 distinct CDR3 sequences listed, approximately 40% were seen once. The sequenced sample consisted of blood. The receptors were sampled from a woman aged 40-49 years with Graves' hyperthyroidism. CDR3s include the opening cysteine and the closing phenylalanine or tryptophan. The D gene is left open where the match is weak. Size tells how often a clone was seen (once, few, many) or the class of an expanded clone, and some rows leave it out.

TRBJ2-7 | - | many | TRBV29-1 | TGCAGCGTTGGGATGAATTCCTACGAGCAGTACTTC | CSVGMNSYEQYF
TRBJ1-5 | TRBD1 | few | TRBV6-4 | TGTGCCAGCAGAGCTCTCAGGGGGCAGGCTCAGCCCCAGCATTTT | CASRALRGQAQPQHF
TRBJ1-2 | TRBD1 | few | TRBV29-1 | TGCAGTTCGGGACAGCTCTATGGCTACACCTTC | CSSGQLYGYTF
TRBJ2-7 | TRBD2 | few | TRBV13 | TGTGCCAGCAGTTTATTTCTAGCGGGGGGTTACGAGCAGTACTTC | CASSLFLAGGYEQYF
TRBJ1-5 | - | - | TRBV6-5 | TGTGTCAGCAGTCTAAATAGGGGTAATCAGCCCCAGCATTTT | CVSSLNRGNQPQHF
TRBJ2-5 | - | few | TRBV28 | TGTGCCAGCAGTTTACGGGGGTTGTGGGAGACCCAGTACTTC | CASSLRGLWETQYF
TRBJ2-5 | TRBD2 | - | TRBV7-9 | TGTGCCAGCACCCGACGGGCTAGCGGGGCCCAGACCCAGTACTTC | CASTRRASGAQTQYF
TRBJ2-3 | - | - | TRBV7-9 | TGTGCCAGCAGCCCTGGGAGATTGGGGGGTACGCAGTATTTT | CASSPGRLGGTQYF
TRBJ2-2 | - | - | TRBV29-1 | TGCAGCGTTGTAAGAGAATCGAGGGCGGGACCGAACACCAGGGAGCTGTTTTTT | CSVVRESRAGPNTRELFF
TRBJ2-3 | - | - | TRBV2 | TGTGCCAGCATTGAGACTAGCACAGATACGCAGTATTTT | CASIETSTDTQYF
TRBJ1-2 | - | many | TRBV10-3 | TGTGCCATCAGTGAGTCGCCGGGAACTAACTATGGCTACACCTTC | CAISESPGTNYGYTF
TRBJ2-5 | TRBD1 | - | TRBV12-3/TRBV12-4 | TGTGCCAGCAGCCCCGACAGGGGGCGCCGTGAGACCCAGTACTTC | CASSPDRGRRETQYF
TRBJ1-1 | TRBD1 | - | TRBV24-1 | TGTGCCAGCAGTTCCCGCTGGACAGGGGGGTCCTCAAACACTGAAGCTTTCTTT | CASSSRWTGGSSNTEAFF
TRBJ1-5 | - | few | TRBV28 | TGTGCCAGCAGTTTTAGTCGGACAGTACAGAATCAGCCCCAGCATTTT | CASSFSRTVQNQPQHF
TRBJ2-7 | - | many | TRBV9 | TGTGCCAGCAGCGCCCGTGGAGATAGCGGCTACGAGCAGTACTTC | CASSARGDSGYEQYF
TRBJ2-5 | - | many | TRBV7-9 | TGTGCCAGCAGTCTCAGCCCCGACAGGAACCAAGAGACCCAGTACTTC | CASSLSPDRNQETQYF
TRBJ1-1 | - | - | TRBV19 | TGTGCCAGTCAACCCCCCCGGGGGCTAGGCACTGAAGCTTTCTTT | CASQPPRGLGTEAFF
TRBJ1-5 | - | - | TRBV12-3/TRBV12-4 | TGTGCCAGCAGTTTAAGACAGGCGGTTAATCAGCCCCAGCATTTT | CASSLRQAVNQPQHF
TRBJ1-2 | - | many | TRBV6-5 | TGTGCCAGCCGATCTGGACGGTATGGCTACACCTTC | CASRSGRYGYTF
TRBJ1-6 | - | - | TRBV20-1 | TGCAGTGCTATGGGGGACATTGGATCACCCCTCCACTTT | CSAMGDIGSPLHF
TRBJ1-2 | - | - | TRBV7-9 | TGTGCCAGCAGCTTGGAGATCCATGGCTACACCTTC | CASSLEIHGYTF
TRBJ1-3 | TRBD1 | - | TRBV12-3/TRBV12-4 | TGTGCCAGCAGCCCCCCCGGACAGGGGATCGGAAACACCATATATTTT | CASSPPGQGIGNTIYF